This T cell receptor (beta chain) comes out of a study of post-analysis software for immune sequencing data. Study outcomes and limitations: Among a few TRBV segments more frequent in patients than controls were TRBV5-6, TRBV5-1 and TRBV20-1.

Unique molecular identifiers were carried by the TCR beta cDNA libraries. Input of roughly 0.9 to 11 million T cells yielded around 460,000 cDNA molecules. TCRdb itself ran the PCR reads through MiXCR, one entry per CDR3 protein. The sample lists roughly 620,000 distinct CDR3 sequences, roughly 46% occurring once. The CDR3 runs to 15 residues. Trimming removed 5 bases from V and 2 bases from J; junction bases left unmatched: 2. The V gene's germline CDR1 is SEHNR and CDR2 FQNEAQ (reference sequence). This clonotype was observed many times. Antigen: not known. V and J are TRBV7-9 and TRBJ2-1; 11 bases map to TRBD2. The origin of this receptor is a girl aged 10-17 years with multiple sclerosis. The sample consisted of blood. Here the CDR3 DNA reads TGTGCCAGCAGCCTTAGCGGGAGGGCCTACAATGAGCAGTTCTTC. This sequence encodes CASSLSGRAYNEQFF.